This passage covers 6 T cell receptor beta chains from one sample sequenced in a study of breast tumors, draining lymph nodes, adjacent tissues. The lymph nodes were axillary draining lymph nodes from breast cancer patients. MiXCR, run by TCRdb on the multiplex PCR reads, gives a single entry per CDR3 protein. Of under 250,000 distinct CDR3 sequences listed, about 30% are singletons. The sequenced sample consisted of axillary lymph node tissue. Receptors were obtained from a female donor with breast cancer. Some clones in this sample may be carry-over from other donors' samples.

At least ten counts were recorded for this clonotype. The rearrangement uses TRBV19 and TRBJ1-6, with 7 positions matching TRBD1. The CDR3 is made up of 14 amino acids. V trimming: 5 bases; J trimming: 9 bases; junction bases outside the gene matches: 7. Germline lookup yields CDR1 LNHDA and CDR2 SQIVND (reference sequence). The CDR3 sequence: CASSYGQAGSPLHF. The CDR3 nucleotides are TGTGCCAGTAGTTACGGACAGGCCGGTTCACCCCTCCACTTT.

V and J are TRBV5-1 and TRBJ1-2; TRBD1 might be the D (6 bases). Germline V lookup: CDR1 SGHRS, CDR2 YFSETQ. This CDR3 is 15 amino acids long. The V end lost 4 bases, the J end lost 12 bases, and 25 bases lay between the germline ends. The CDR3 loop is CASSTTPRGTAGNTF. CDR3 DNA: TGCGCCAGCAGCACTACACCCAGGGGTACAGCAGGAAACACCTTC.

This clonotype was recorded at least ten times. V and J are TRBV20-1 and TRBJ2-7; the match to TRBD2 covers 12 bases. The CDR3 runs to 15 residues. From germline, CDR1 is DFQATT and CDR2 SNEGSKA (reference sequence). Trimming took 4 bases from V and 2 from J; bases not matched to a gene: 6. The CDR3 loop reads CSATTSSGRAYEQYF. In nucleotides, the CDR3 is TGCAGTGCTACGACCTCTAGCGGGAGGGCCTACGAGCAGTACTTC.

This clonotype was seen many times. V gene TRBV2 combines with J gene TRBJ2-7; perhaps TRBD1 as D (5 bases). Germline V gene lookup returns CDR1 SNHLY and CDR2 FYNNEI. The V gene lost 11 bases and the J gene lost 0 bases, with 23 bases spanning the gap. The CDR3 spans 16 residues. The CDR3 nucleotides are TGTGCCTCAGGGTATAACGTCGACCCCGCCTCCTACGAGCAGTACTTC. This codes for CASGYNVDPASYEQYF.

The chain is built from TRBV29-1 and TRBJ2-6, with 11 bases lining up with TRBD2. The CDR3 covers 19 residues. Trimming at V came to 0 bases and at J to 0 bases, leaving 7 bases not matched to a gene. In germline, CDR1 is SQVTM, CDR2 ANQGSEA. The CDR3 loop reads CSVEEGTSGGFSGANVLTF. The CDR3 DNA follows: TGCAGCGTTGAAGAGGGAACTAGCGGGGGATTCTCTGGGGCCAACGTCCTGACTTTC.

J is TRBJ1-2 and V is TRBV29-1; 7 bases fit TRBD1. Germline trimming cut 8 bases from V and 8 bases from J; bases unmatched to any gene: 8. Germline V CDR1 and CDR2: SQVTM, ANQGSEA. The CDR3 is 11 amino acids. The CDR3 region has the DNA TGCAGCTTAGAGGGGGCAAGGGGCTACACCTTC. It encodes CSLEGARGYTF. The full variable domain, in which reference TRBV29-1 and TRBJ1-2 provide the parts outside the CDR3, is SAVISQKPSRDICQRGTSLTIQCQVDSQVTMMFWYRQQPGQSLTLIATANQGSEATYESGFVIDKFPISRPNLTFSTLTVSNMSPEDSSIYLCSLEGARGYTFGSGTRLTVV.